This passage covers 30 T cell receptor beta chains from one sample sequenced in a study of T cells in tuberculosis. The method was immunoSEQ multiplex PCR; TCRdb's version includes in-frame clones alone and lacks a portion of them. Of roughly 41,000 clones listed, 90% to 95% are singletons. The source material was PBMCs. The origin of the receptors is a donor aged 10 to 29 with latent tuberculosis or without tuberculosis infection. Some clones in this sample may be carry-over from other donors' samples.

The V gene is TRBV4-2, the J gene TRBJ2-1, with 8 bases lining up with TRBD2. Looked up from germline, CDR1 is LGHNA and CDR2 is YNFKEQ. The V segment lost 3 bases and the J segment 3 bases; nucleotides outside the gene matches: 7. The CDR3 sequence is 16 residues long. The CDR3 DNA is TGTGCCAGCAGCCACCAAACTAGCGGAGACTACAATGAGCAGTTCTTC. The encoded protein is CASSHQTSGDYNEQFF.

This clone was seen only once. This chain uses TRBV19 with TRBJ1-2; weak D call: TRBD1 (6 bases). This CDR3 is built from 13 residues. V dropped 9 bases and J dropped 8 bases, with 19 bases sitting between them. From germline, CDR1 is LNHDA and CDR2 SQIVND (reference sequence). Here the CDR3 DNA reads TGTGCCAGCCGAGGGGGGGGCAGGGGAGGCTACACCTTC. Amino acid sequence: CASRGGGRGGYTF.

The chain uses TRBV27 and TRBJ2-1, with D perhaps matching TRBD2 (7 bases). V was shortened by 2 bases and J by 8 bases, with 19 bases between the two germline ends. The CDR3 runs to 16 residues. Per the germline V gene, CDR1 is MNHEY and CDR2 is SMNVEV (reference sequence). CDR3 amino acids: CASSLSSGGSVYEQFF. CDR3 coding DNA: TGTGCCAGCAGTTTAAGTTCGGGGGGCTCCGTGTATGAGCAGTTCTTC.

In its sample, this clone was seen once. The chain links TRBV6-5 to TRBJ2-5, with D unresolved. Trimming left V 2 bases short and J 0 bases short, with 7 bases between. Germline values: CDR1 MNHEY, CDR2 SVGAGI. The CDR3 runs to 14 residues. The CDR3 DNA is TGTGCCAGCAGTTACGACTCGTACCAAGAGACCCAGTACTTC. It yields the protein CASSYDSYQETQYF.

This chain uses TRBV19 with TRBJ1-1; 9 positions agree with TRBD1. V dropped 5 bases and J dropped 5; count of bases not matched to a gene: 9. The CDR3 runs to 15 residues. Germline CDR1 and CDR2: LNHDA and SQIVND (reference sequence). The CDR3 DNA is TGTGCCAGTAGTCCTGGAGGCGGACAGGGGACTGAAGCTTTCTTT. The encoded protein is CASSPGGGQGTEAFF. The variable domain in full, with the rest retrieved from reference TRBV19 and TRBJ1-1, is DGGITQSPKYLFRKEGQNVTLSCEQNLNHDAMYWYRQDPGQGLRLIYYSQIVNDFQKGDIAEGYSVSREKKESFPLTVTSAQKNPTAFYLCASSPGGGQGTEAFFGQGTRLTVV.

The J gene is TRBJ1-2, the V gene TRBV11-2, with TRBD1 identical over 8 bases. After removal of 3 bases from V and 8 bases from J, the junction contained 8 bases not matched to a gene. Germline V gene sequence: CDR1 SGHAT, CDR2 FQNNGV. This CDR3 spans 14 amino acids. CDR3 nucleotide sequence: TGTGCCAGCAGCTTTTTTGGACAGGGAGGAGGCTACACCTTC. It codes for CASSFFGQGGGYTF.

The J gene is TRBJ1-2, the V gene TRBV5-6; 8 bases match TRBD1. CDR3 length: 14 amino acids. With V trimmed by 4 bases and J by 4 bases, 6 bases remained unmatched. Germline lookup yields CDR1 SGHDT and CDR2 YYEEEE. Here the CDR3 DNA reads TGTGCCAGCAGCCGACAGGGGACGATCTATGGCTACACCTTC. It specifies CASSRQGTIYGYTF.

V and J are TRBV5-5 and TRBJ2-7, with D unclear. Trimming removed 4 bases from V and 0 bases from J, with 17 bases in between. This CDR3 is built from 16 residues. Per germline, CDR1 SGHKS and CDR2 YYEKEE (reference sequence). The CDR3 protein is CASSLDLLAFSYEQYF. In DNA, the CDR3 is TGTGCCAGCAGCCTGGACCTACTTGCTTTCTCCTACGAGCAGTACTTC.

The chain joins TRBV25-1 to TRBJ1-4, with a tentative D call TRBD1 (6 bases). V dropped 4 bases and J dropped 0 bases, with 12 bases sitting between them. Germline V gives CDR1 MGHDK, CDR2 SYGVNS. There are 16 residues in the CDR3. The chain's CDR3 is CASSGQQGTTNEKLFF. The DNA of the CDR3 is TGTGCCAGCAGTGGTCAACAGGGCACAACTAATGAAAAACTGTTTTTT.

This chain uses TRBV11-2 with TRBJ1-2; the D gene is possibly TRBD1 (5 bases). Per the germline V gene, CDR1 is SGHAT and CDR2 is FQNNGV. The CDR3 is 13 amino acids. With 5 bases removed from V and 4 bases from J, the gap between germline ends came to 11 bases. The CDR3 spells CASSLGGGYGYTF. The CDR3 nucleotides read TGTGCCAGCAGCCTCGGGGGGGGCTATGGCTACACCTTC.

The chain is built from TRBV4-3 and TRBJ2-3; 8 nucleotides line up with TRBD1. Germline CDR1 reads LGHNA; CDR2 reads YSLEER. V lost 8 bases, J lost 0 bases, and 4 bases stayed unmatched. The CDR3 totals 14 residues. The CDR3 DNA sequence: TGCGCCAGCGGGGGGACAGGAAGCACAGATACGCAGTATTTT. Protein sequence: CASGGTGSTDTQYF.

This chain's CDR3 is CASSLVENSPLHF. CDR3 coding DNA: TGTGCCAGCAGCTTAGTCGAGAATTCACCCCTCCACTTT. The chain couples TRBV7-2 to TRBJ1-6; no clear D gene. Trimming cost V 1 base and J 7 bases, with 5 bases left between them. The CDR3 length is 13 residues. Germline V CDR1 and CDR2: SGHTA, FQGNSA.

The CDR3 protein is CASNGEVANTGELFF. CDR3 DNA: TGTGCCAGCAATGGGGAGGTGGCGAACACCGGGGAGCTGTTTTTT. The chain has TRBV9 and TRBJ2-2; a weak D match, TRBD2 (6 bases). The length of the CDR3 is 15 residues. Germline CDR1 reads SGDLS; CDR2 reads YYNGEE. V dropped 6 bases and J dropped 0 bases, with 12 bases sitting between them.

The J gene is TRBJ1-3, the V gene TRBV30; D uncertain. The CDR3 has 14 amino acids. Trimming took off 3 bases at V and 4 bases at J, with 13 bases between the two ends. The germline V gene has CDR1 GTSNPN and CDR2 SVGIG (reference sequence). The CDR3 loop reads CAWSPPVAGNTIYF. As DNA, the CDR3 is TGTGCCTGGAGCCCTCCGGTAGCGGGAAACACCATATATTTT.

This chain joins TRBV7-9 and TRBJ1-5; 8 nucleotides agree with TRBD1. The CDR3 loop spans 14 amino acids. Germline values: CDR1 SEHNR, CDR2 FQNEAQ (reference sequence). J lost 5 bases, V lost 5 bases, and 5 bases had no gene match. The CDR3 region has the DNA TGTGCCAGCAGCCTCAGGGGGCGGGATCAGCCCCAGCATTTT. Amino acid sequence: CASSLRGRDQPQHF.

The chain carries TRBV18 and TRBJ1-3; 8 bases fit TRBD1. J lost 0 bases, V lost 3 bases, and 1 base had no gene match. The germline V gene has CDR1 KGHSH and CDR2 LQKENI. The length of the CDR3 is 15 residues. The CDR3 here is CASSPGQGSGNTIYF. For the CDR3, the DNA is TGTGCCAGCTCACCTGGACAGGGCTCTGGAAACACCATATATTTT.

The rearrangement links TRBV11-2 to TRBJ1-1, with unresolved D. The germline CDR1 and CDR2 sequences are SGHAT and FQNNGV. With 1 base removed from V and 1 base from J, the gap between germline ends came to 10 bases. CDR3 size: 15 residues. Here the CDR3 reads CASSLATNRNTEAFF. CDR3 nucleotides: TGTGCCAGCAGCTTAGCTACCAACAGGAACACTGAAGCTTTCTTT.

The chain has TRBV6-4 and TRBJ2-2; 7 positions agree with TRBD1. Per the germline V gene, CDR1 is MRHNA and CDR2 is SNTAGT. The CDR3 extends over 13 amino acids. The V and J ends lost 3 bases and 10 bases, in that order; junction bases with no gene match: 5. The CDR3 nucleotides are TGTGCCAGCAGTGAGAACAGGGGAGAGGAGCTGTTTTTT. Translating it yields CASSENRGEELFF.

This clone was detected only once. The CDR3 protein is CASSPTGYSNQPQHF. The CDR3 region has the DNA TGTGCCAGTAGCCCCACAGGGTATAGCAATCAGCCCCAGCATTTT. The chain recombines TRBV19 with TRBJ1-5; a weak D match, TRBD1 (6 bases). CDR3 length: 15 residues. Trimming pared 6 bases from V and 0 bases from J, leaving 12 bases between. Germline CDR1 and CDR2: LNHDA and SQIVND (reference sequence).

This clone was detected once. CDR3 loop: CASSPRPRDRENQPQHF. CDR3 coding DNA: TGTGCCAGCAGCCCACGACCCCGGGACAGGGAGAATCAGCCCCAGCATTTT. This chain joins TRBV7-2 and TRBJ1-5, with 9 bases aligning to TRBD1. Germline-derived CDR1 and CDR2 are SGHTA and FQGNSA. The ends lost 5 bases at V and 4 bases at J; junction bases unmatched: 12. The CDR3 is 17 amino acids.

J is TRBJ2-7 and V is TRBV6-5, with 11 bases identical to TRBD2. Trimming removed 7 bases from V and 4 bases from J; junction bases left unmatched: 6. The CDR3 totals 14 residues. Germline CDR1 is MNHEY and CDR2 is SVGAGI. CDR3 DNA: TGTGCCAGCACCCCGACTAGCGGGGTATACGAGCAGTACTTC. Translated, it gives CASTPTSGVYEQYF.

V and J are TRBV7-2 and TRBJ2-5; D gene unclear. The ends were cut back, 1 base at V and 1 base at J, with 7 bases in the middle. The CDR3 spans 14 residues. From germline, CDR1 is SGHTA and CDR2 FQGNSA. The CDR3: CASSLEEFQETQYF. CDR3 DNA: TGTGCCAGCAGCTTAGAGGAGTTCCAAGAGACCCAGTACTTC.

This chain links TRBV19 with TRBJ1-6, with D unresolved. From germline, CDR1 is LNHDA and CDR2 SQIVND (reference sequence). V was shortened by 0 bases and J by 7 bases, with 10 bases between the two germline ends. This CDR3 region has 15 residues. This CDR3 is CASSIDRVRNSPLHF. The CDR3 bases are TGTGCCAGTAGTATAGATCGAGTGCGGAATTCACCCCTCCACTTT.

A remark on this clone: Other DNA sequences from this sample encode an identical CDR3 as well. This chain connects TRBV29-1 to TRBJ2-7; TRBD1 agrees at 10 bases. Germline V gene lookup returns CDR1 SQVTM and CDR2 ANQGSEA. V shed 2 bases and J 3 bases; nucleotides not matched to a gene: 10. This CDR3 contains 16 residues. The CDR3 DNA follows: TGCAGCGTTGAACGACCCGGGACAGGGGATATCTACGAGCAGTACTTC. Its protein product is CSVERPGTGDIYEQYF.

This clone is a singleton in its sample. V gene TRBV6-5 combines with J gene TRBJ1-1; D call uncertain. Per germline, CDR1 MNHEY and CDR2 SVGAGI. CDR3 length: 14 amino acids. V gave up 0 bases and J gave up 2 bases, with 7 bases separating them. CDR3 region: CASSYSQVNTEAFF. The CDR3 DNA follows: TGTGCCAGCAGTTACTCGCAGGTCAACACTGAAGCTTTCTTT.

This clone was recorded once. The chain carries TRBV19 and TRBJ2-7, with 8 bases aligning to TRBD1. Germline CDR1 LNHDA, CDR2 SQIVND (reference sequence). Losses at the gene ends were 9 bases for V and 3 bases for J; bases not matched to a gene: 7. The CDR3 spans 13 residues. The CDR3 reads CASGQGVSYEQYF. The CDR3 nucleotides are TGTGCCAGCGGACAGGGAGTTAGCTACGAGCAGTACTTC.

The V and J genes are TRBV18 and TRBJ1-1; TRBD1 aligns across 9 bases. Germline CDR1 and CDR2: KGHSH and LQKENI. V lost 6 bases and J lost 2; bases outside the gene matches: 10. The CDR3 spans 16 residues. DNA for the CDR3: TGTGCCAGCTCCCTGGGAGACAGGGGGATTAACACTGAAGCTTTCTTT. Residues: CASSLGDRGINTEAFF.

The chain employs TRBV7-2 and TRBJ1-5; no reliable D call. The CDR3 is 15 residues long. Looked up from germline, CDR1 is SGHTA and CDR2 is FQGNSA. Trimming stripped 5 bases from V and 2 bases from J, with 13 bases between. This CDR3 is CASSNRIGGNQPQHF. As DNA, the CDR3 is TGTGCCAGCAGCAACCGGATCGGGGGCAATCAGCCCCAGCATTTT.

This clone was seen just once. The chain carries TRBV13 and TRBJ2-1, with 7 bases aligning to TRBD1. This CDR3 is 17 amino acids long. Looked up from germline, CDR1 is PRHDT and CDR2 is FYEKMQ (reference sequence). With 5 bases clipped from V and 1 base from J, the junction kept 11 bases outside the gene matches. The CDR3 region is CASSPEWGRGSYNEQFF. CDR3 sequence (DNA): TGTGCCAGCAGCCCTGAGTGGGGCAGGGGGTCCTACAATGAGCAGTTCTTC.

The gene calls are TRBV7-2 and TRBJ1-4; TRBD1 might be the D (5 bases). Trimming pared 5 bases from V and 8 bases from J, leaving 18 bases between. The CDR3 is made up of 15 amino acids. The germline V gene has CDR1 SGHTA and CDR2 FQGNSA. The CDR3 sequence: CASSPFGGGGEKLFF. CDR3 nucleotide sequence: TGTGCCAGCAGCCCCTTCGGGGGTGGCGGCGAAAAACTGTTTTTT.